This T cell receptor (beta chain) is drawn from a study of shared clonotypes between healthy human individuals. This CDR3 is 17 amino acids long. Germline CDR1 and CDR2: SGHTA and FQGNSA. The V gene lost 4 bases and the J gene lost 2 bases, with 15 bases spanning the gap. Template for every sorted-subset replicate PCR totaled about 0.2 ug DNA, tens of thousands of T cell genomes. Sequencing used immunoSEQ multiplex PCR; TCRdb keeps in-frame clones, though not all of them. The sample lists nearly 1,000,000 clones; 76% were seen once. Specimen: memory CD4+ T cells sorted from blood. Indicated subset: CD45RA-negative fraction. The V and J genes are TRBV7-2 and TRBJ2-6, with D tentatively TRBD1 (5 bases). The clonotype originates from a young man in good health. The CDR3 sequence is CASSSRSTQAGANVLTF. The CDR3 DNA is TGTGCCAGCAGCTCAAGGAGTACACAGGCTGGGGCCAACGTCCTGACTTTC.